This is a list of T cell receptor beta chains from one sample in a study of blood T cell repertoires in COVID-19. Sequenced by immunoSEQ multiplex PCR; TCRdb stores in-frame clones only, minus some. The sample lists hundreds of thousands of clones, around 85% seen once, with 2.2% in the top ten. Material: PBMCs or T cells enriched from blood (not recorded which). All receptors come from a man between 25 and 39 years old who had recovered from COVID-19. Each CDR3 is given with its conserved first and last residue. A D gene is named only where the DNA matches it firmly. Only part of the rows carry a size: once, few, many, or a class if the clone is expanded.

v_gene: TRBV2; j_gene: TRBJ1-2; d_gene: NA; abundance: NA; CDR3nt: TGTGCCAGCAGTGAGGGGCGGGAGGAAGGCTACACCTTC; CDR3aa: CASSEGREEGYTF
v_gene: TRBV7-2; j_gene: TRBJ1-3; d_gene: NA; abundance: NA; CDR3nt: TGTGCCAGCAGCTTAGGGACTGTATCTGGAAACACCATATATTTT; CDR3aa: CASSLGTVSGNTIYF
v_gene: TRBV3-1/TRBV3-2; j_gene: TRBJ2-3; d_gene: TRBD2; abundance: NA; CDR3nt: TGTGCCAGCAGGACTAGCGGGGGGAGGGATACGCAGTATTTT; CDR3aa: CASRTSGGRDTQYF
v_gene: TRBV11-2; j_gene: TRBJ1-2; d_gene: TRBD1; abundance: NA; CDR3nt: TGTGCCAGCAGGGAAACAGGGGTAGCTAACTATGGCTACACCTTC; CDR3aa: CASRETGVANYGYTF
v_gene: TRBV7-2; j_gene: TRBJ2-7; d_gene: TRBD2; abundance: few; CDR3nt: TGTGCCAGCAGCTTATATAGCGGGGGCCTCTACGAGCAGTACTTC; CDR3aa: CASSLYSGGLYEQYF
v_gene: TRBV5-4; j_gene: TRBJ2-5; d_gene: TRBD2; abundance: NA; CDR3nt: TGTGCCAGCAGTCTTCTAGCGGGAGAAGAGACCCAGTACTTC; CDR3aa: CASSLLAGEETQYF
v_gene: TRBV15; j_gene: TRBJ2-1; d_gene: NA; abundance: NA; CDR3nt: TGTGCCACCAGCAGAGATGTGCCAGGGGGGCGGAATGAGCAGTTCTTC; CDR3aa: CATSRDVPGGRNEQFF
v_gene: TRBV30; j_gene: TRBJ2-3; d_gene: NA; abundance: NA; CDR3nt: TGTGCCTGGAGTCCTACGACAGATACGCAGTATTTT; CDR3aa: CAWSPTTDTQYF
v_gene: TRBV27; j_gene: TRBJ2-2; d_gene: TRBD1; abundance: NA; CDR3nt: TGTGCCAGCAGTCAGGTGGGAAGGGGGCGGAACACCGGGGAGCTGTTTTTT; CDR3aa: CASSQVGRGRNTGELFF
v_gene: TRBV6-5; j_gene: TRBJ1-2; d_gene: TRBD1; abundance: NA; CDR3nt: TGTGCCAGCAGGGACAGGGTCTTCACCTATGGCTACACCTTC; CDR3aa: CASRDRVFTYGYTF